This TCR beta chain was recorded in a study of control samples from healthy donors and cancer patients. Data came from immunoSEQ multiplex PCR; TCRdb stores just in-frame clones and leaves some out. This sample has around 140,000 clones, with more than 85% found just once. There are 13 residues in the CDR3. Trimming took off 4 bases at V and 2 bases at J, with 8 bases between the two ends. CDR1 and CDR2 from the germline V gene are LNHNV and YYDKDF (reference sequence). The sequence derives from a young man in good health. What was sequenced was blood. The chain joins TRBV15 to TRBJ1-1; D is unclear. The CDR3 here is CATSNGLNTEAFF. The CDR3 nucleotides are TGTGCCACCAGCAACGGCCTCAACACTGAAGCTTTCTTT.